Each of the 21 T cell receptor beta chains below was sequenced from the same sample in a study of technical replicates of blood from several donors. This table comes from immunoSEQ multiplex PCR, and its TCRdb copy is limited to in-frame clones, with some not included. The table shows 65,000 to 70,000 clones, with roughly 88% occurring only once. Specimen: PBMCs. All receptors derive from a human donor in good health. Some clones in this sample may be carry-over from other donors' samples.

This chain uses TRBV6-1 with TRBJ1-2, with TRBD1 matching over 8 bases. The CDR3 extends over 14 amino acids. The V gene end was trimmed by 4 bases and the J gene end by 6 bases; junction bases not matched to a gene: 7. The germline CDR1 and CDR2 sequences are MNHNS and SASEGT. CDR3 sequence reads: CASSGKDRAHGYTF. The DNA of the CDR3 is TGTGCCAGCAGTGGTAAGGACAGGGCGCATGGCTACACCTTC.

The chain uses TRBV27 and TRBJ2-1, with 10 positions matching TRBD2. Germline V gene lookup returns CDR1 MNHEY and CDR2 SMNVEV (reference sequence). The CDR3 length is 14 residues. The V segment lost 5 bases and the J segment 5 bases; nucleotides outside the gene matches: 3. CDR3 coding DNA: TGTGCCAGCAGTCCCCTAGCGGGGGACAATGAGCAGTTCTTC. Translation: CASSPLAGDNEQFF.

The CDR3 reads CASSLQGGIYEQYF. CDR3 DNA: TGCGCCAGCAGCTTACAGGGGGGTATATACGAGCAGTACTTC. V gene TRBV5-1 combines with J gene TRBJ2-7; the match to TRBD1 covers 8 bases. The CDR3 is 14 residues long. In germline, CDR1 is SGHRS, CDR2 YFSETQ. V shed 2 bases and J 4 bases; nucleotides not matched to a gene: 5.

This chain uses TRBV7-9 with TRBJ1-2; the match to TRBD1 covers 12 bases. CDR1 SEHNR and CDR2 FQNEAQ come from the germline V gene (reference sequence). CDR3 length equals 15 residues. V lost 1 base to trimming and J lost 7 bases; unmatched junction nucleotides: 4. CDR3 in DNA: TGTGCCAGCAGCTTAGGGGGACAGGGGGCTGGTGGCTACACCTTC. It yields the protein CASSLGGQGAGGYTF.

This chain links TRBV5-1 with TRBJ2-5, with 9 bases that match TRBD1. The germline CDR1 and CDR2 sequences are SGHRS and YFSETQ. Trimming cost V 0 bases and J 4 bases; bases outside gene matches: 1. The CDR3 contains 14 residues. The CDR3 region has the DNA TGCGCCAGCAGCTTGGTGGGACAGGGAGAGACCCAGTACTTC. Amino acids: CASSLVGQGETQYF. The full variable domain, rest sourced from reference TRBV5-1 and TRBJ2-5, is KAGVTQTPRYLIKTRGQQVTLSCSPISGHRSVSWYQQTPGQGLQFLFEYFSETQRNKGNFPGRFSGRQFSNSRSEMNVSTLELGDSALYLCASSLVGQGETQYFGPGTRLLVL.

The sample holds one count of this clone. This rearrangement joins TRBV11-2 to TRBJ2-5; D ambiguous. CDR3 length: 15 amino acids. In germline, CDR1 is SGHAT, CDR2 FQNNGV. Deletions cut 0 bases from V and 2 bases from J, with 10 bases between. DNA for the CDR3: TGTGCCAGCAGCTTAGATCGCTATGATCAAGAGACCCAGTACTTC. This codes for CASSLDRYDQETQYF.

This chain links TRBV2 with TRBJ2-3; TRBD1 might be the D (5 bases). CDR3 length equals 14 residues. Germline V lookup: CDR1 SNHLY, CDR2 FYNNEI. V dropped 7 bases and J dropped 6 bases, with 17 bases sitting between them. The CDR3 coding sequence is TGTGCCAGCAACCAACGGACCCCAGGGGATACGCAGTATTTT. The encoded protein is CASNQRTPGDTQYF.

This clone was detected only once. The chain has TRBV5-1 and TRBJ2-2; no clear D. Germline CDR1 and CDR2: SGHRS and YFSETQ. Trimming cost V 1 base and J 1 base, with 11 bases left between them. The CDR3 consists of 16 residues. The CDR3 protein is CASSLFPAGNTGELFF. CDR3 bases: TGCGCCAGCAGCTTGTTTCCGGCAGGGAACACCGGGGAGCTGTTTTTT.

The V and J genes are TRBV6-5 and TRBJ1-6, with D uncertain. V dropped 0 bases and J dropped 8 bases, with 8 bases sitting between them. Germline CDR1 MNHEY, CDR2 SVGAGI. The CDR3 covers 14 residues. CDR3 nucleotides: TGTGCCAGCAGTTACTCGGGGAGTGATTCACCCCTCCACTTT. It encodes CASSYSGSDSPLHF.

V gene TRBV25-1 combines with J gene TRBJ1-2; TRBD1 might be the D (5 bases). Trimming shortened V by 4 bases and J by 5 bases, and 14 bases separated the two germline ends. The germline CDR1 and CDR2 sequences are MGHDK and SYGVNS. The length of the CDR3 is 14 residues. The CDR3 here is CASSVGGGKYGYTF. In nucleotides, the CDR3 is TGTGCCAGCAGTGTTGGGGGGGGAAAGTATGGCTACACCTTC.

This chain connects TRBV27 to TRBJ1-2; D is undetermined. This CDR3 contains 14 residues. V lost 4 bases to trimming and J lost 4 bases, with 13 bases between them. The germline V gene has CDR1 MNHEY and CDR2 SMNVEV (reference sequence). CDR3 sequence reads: CASSYGRPRYGYTF. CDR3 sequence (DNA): TGTGCCAGCAGTTACGGGAGACCGCGCTATGGCTACACCTTC.

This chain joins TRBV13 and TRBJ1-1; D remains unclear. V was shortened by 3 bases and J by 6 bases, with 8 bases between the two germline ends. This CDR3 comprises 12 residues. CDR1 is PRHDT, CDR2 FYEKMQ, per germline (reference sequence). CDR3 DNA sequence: TGTGCCAGCAGCTTCCAGGTCCCTGAAGCTTTCTTT. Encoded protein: CASSFQVPEAFF.

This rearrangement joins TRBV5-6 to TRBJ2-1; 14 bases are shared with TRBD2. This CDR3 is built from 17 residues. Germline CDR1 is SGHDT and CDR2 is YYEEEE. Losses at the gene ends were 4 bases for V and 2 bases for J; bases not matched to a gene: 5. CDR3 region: CASSVGLAGATYNEQFF. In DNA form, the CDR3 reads TGTGCCAGCAGCGTGGGACTAGCGGGAGCGACCTACAATGAGCAGTTCTTC.

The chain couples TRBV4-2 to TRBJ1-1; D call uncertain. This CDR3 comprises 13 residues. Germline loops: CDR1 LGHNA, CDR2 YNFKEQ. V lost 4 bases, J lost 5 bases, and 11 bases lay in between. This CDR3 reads CASSPLRGTEAFF. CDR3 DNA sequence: TGTGCCAGCAGCCCACTTAGAGGGACTGAAGCTTTCTTT.

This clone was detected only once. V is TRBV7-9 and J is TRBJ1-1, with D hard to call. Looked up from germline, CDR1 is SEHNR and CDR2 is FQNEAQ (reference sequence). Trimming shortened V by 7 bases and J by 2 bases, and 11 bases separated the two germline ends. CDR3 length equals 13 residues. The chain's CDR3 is CASTGQQNTEAFF. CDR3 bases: TGTGCCAGCACTGGGCAGCAAAACACTGAAGCTTTCTTT.

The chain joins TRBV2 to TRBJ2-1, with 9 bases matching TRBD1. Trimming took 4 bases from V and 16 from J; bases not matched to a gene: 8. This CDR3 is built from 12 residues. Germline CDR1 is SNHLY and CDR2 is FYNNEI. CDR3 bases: TGTGCCAGCAGTGGAACCGGGACAGGGAACTTCTTC. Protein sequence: CASSGTGTGNFF.

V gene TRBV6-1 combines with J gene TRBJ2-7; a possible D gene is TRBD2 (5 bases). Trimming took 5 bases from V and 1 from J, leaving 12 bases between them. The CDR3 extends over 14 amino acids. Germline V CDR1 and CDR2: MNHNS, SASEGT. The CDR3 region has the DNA TGTGCCAGCAGTCCCCAAGGACTGTCCTACGAGCAGTACTTC. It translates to CASSPQGLSYEQYF.

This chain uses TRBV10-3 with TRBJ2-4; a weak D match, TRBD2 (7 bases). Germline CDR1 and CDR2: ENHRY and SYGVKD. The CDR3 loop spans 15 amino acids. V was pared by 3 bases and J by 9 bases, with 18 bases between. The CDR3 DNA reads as TGTGCCATCAGTGAAAGCTCGGGGGGCCCGGGCATTCAGTACTTC. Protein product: CAISESSGGPGIQYF.

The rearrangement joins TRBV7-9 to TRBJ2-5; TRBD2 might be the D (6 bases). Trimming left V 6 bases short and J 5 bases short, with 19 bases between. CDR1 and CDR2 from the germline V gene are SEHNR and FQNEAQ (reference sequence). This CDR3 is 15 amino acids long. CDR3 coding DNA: TGTGCCAGCAGACCACCCATGAGTCGGGAGGAGACCCAGTACTTC. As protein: CASRPPMSREETQYF.

CDR3 sequence reads: CASSANTGSVGYTF. CDR3 DNA sequence: TGTGCCAGCAGTGCCAACACAGGGAGCGTTGGCTACACCTTC. The chain uses TRBV25-1 and TRBJ1-2; D is perhaps TRBD1 (6 bases). V gave up 4 bases and J gave up 7 bases, with 16 bases separating them. The CDR3 spans 14 residues. Looked up from germline, CDR1 is MGHDK and CDR2 is SYGVNS.

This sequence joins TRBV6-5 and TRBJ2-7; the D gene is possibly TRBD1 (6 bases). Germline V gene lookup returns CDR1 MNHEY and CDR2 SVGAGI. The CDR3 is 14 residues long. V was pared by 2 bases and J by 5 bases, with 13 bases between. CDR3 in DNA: TGTGCCAGCAGTTACCGAACAGGGTGGGACGAGCAGTACTTC. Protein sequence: CASSYRTGWDEQYF.